The TCR beta chain described here comes from a study of blood T cell repertoires in COVID-19. Study overall: T cells, B-cell-depleted T cells, or PBMCs supplied cDNA or gDNA.

From germline, CDR1 is KGHSH and CDR2 LQKENI. The CDR3 totals 16 residues. V lost 2 bases to trimming and J lost 9 bases, with 22 bases between them. The protocol was immunoSEQ multiplex PCR, while the TCRdb copy is restricted to in-frame clones and leaves out a portion. The data show fewer than 200,000 clones, approximately 90% seen once. V and J are TRBV18 and TRBJ2-5, with D perhaps TRBD1 (6 bases). Sequencing was performed on peripheral blood. This clonotype was sampled from a man between 18 and 29 years old who had recovered from COVID-19. The CDR3 nucleotides are TGTGCCAGCTCACCAGTGCCCTTGGACAGTCAATTCTCCCAGTACTTC. It translates to CASSPVPLDSQFSQYF. The variable domain in full, with the rest retrieved from reference TRBV18 and TRBJ2-5, is NAGVMQNPRHLVRRRGQEARLRCSPMKGHSHVYWYRQLPEEGLKFMVYLQKENIIDESGMPKERFSAEFPKEGPSILRIQQVVRGDSAAYFCASSPVPLDSQFSQYFGPGTRLLVL.